Shown below are 24 T cell receptor beta chains from a single sample sequenced in a study of Ad26.COV2.S vaccination and SARS-CoV-2 variants. Assay used: immunoSEQ multiplex PCR; TCRdb lists only in-frame clones, some missing. The sample yields 440,000 or so clones, 90% seen once. As to treatment: some 19 received Ad26.COV2.S at low or high dose, single or two shots; several received placebo; per-sample allocation not given. Day 63 following the first vaccine or placebo injection was when the samples were taken. The specimen comprised peripheral blood, sampled in a trial of Ad26.COV2.S vaccine versus placebo. All receptors come from a person between 18 and 65 years old who received the Ad26.COV2.S COVID-19 vaccine or a placebo.

This clone was observed a handful of times. The chain is built from TRBV7-9 and TRBJ1-5; D unclear. The CDR3 loop spans 14 amino acids. Trimming removed 5 bases from V and 0 bases from J, with 8 bases in between. CDR1 is SEHNR and CDR2 is FQNEAQ in the germline V gene (reference sequence). The CDR3 DNA sequence: TGTGCCAGCAGCCTCCTAGGTAGCAATCAGCCCCAGCATTTT. Encoded protein: CASSLLGSNQPQHF.

The chain joins TRBV6-2 or TRBV6-3 to TRBJ2-3; the D is unclear. Germline lookup yields CDR1 MNHEY and CDR2 SVGEGT. The V end lost 5 bases, the J end lost 2 bases, and 8 bases lay between the germline ends. The CDR3 spans 13 residues. The CDR3 bases are TGTGCCAGCAGTAGGACCCACACAGATACGCAGTATTTT. Translated, it gives CASSRTHTDTQYF.

This chain joins TRBV15 and TRBJ1-5, with 12 bases that match TRBD1. The J segment lost 1 base and the V segment lost 3 bases, leaving 7 bases of the junction unmatched. Germline V gives CDR1 LNHNV, CDR2 YYDKDF (reference sequence). The CDR3 spans 18 residues. CDR3 in amino acids: CATSRGTGGLLSNQPQHF. CDR3 sequence (DNA): TGTGCCACCAGCAGGGGGACAGGGGGCTTACTAAGCAATCAGCCCCAGCATTTT.

V usage is TRBV19 and J usage is TRBJ1-4; no reliable D call. This CDR3 has 19 residues. Looked up from germline, CDR1 is LNHDA and CDR2 is SQIVND (reference sequence). The V end lost 1 base, the J end lost 0 bases, and 18 bases lay between the germline ends. The chain's CDR3 is CASSIVRGSLFATNEKLFF. The DNA for the CDR3 is TGTGCCAGTAGTATAGTCCGTGGCAGCCTTTTTGCAACTAATGAAAAACTGTTTTTT.

The rearrangement joins TRBV7-3 to TRBJ2-2; no clear D gene. Trimming stripped 3 bases from V and 0 bases from J, with 14 bases between. The CDR3 runs 17 residues. CDR1 is SGHTA, CDR2 FQGTGA, per germline. The CDR3 protein is CASSFVSLRANTGELFF. The CDR3 DNA reads TGTGCCAGCAGCTTTGTTTCTCTCCGCGCGAACACCGGGGAGCTGTTTTTT.

The chain employs TRBV27 and TRBJ2-2; TRBD1 might be the D (5 bases). CDR1 and CDR2 (germline): MNHEY, SMNVEV (reference sequence). This CDR3 has 17 residues. V was trimmed by 1 base and J by 2 bases, leaving 14 bases between them. In DNA, the CDR3 is TGTGCCAGCAGTTTATGGCTTGACAGCCTTAACACCGGGGAGCTGTTTTTT. Encoded protein: CASSLWLDSLNTGELFF.

The V and J genes are TRBV13 and TRBJ2-7; TRBD1 matches at 9 bases. Germline CDR1 and CDR2: PRHDT and FYEKMQ (reference sequence). The length of the CDR3 is 15 residues. With V trimmed by 4 bases and J by 5 bases, 9 bases remained unmatched. The CDR3 bases are TGTGCCAGCAGCTCACCATTCGACAGGGGGAACGAGCAGTACTTC. Its translation: CASSSPFDRGNEQYF.

J is TRBJ2-7 and V is TRBV11-2, with 7 bases that match TRBD2. Per the germline V gene, CDR1 is SGHAT and CDR2 is FQNNGV. The CDR3 has 13 amino acids. V shed 5 bases and J 3 bases; nucleotides not matched to a gene: 4. CDR3: CASSHGGDYEQYF. DNA of the CDR3: TGTGCCAGCAGCCATGGGGGGGACTACGAGCAGTACTTC.

This chain joins TRBV5-8 and TRBJ2-7, with 7 bases matching TRBD1. Germline V gene sequence: CDR1 SGHTS, CDR2 YDEGEE. The V and J ends lost 2 bases and 7 bases, in that order; junction bases with no gene match: 3. There are 12 residues in the CDR3. The CDR3 protein is CASSFSGGEQYF. DNA of the CDR3: TGTGCCAGCAGCTTCTCAGGGGGTGAGCAGTACTTC.

The V call is TRBV7-6, the J call TRBJ2-5, with a tentative D call TRBD1 (6 bases). The V and J ends lost 2 bases and 5 bases respectively, with 12 bases between them. The CDR3 spans 14 residues. Per germline, CDR1 SGHVS and CDR2 FNYEAQ. CDR3 in amino acids: CASSLNRDRETQYF. The CDR3 nucleotides read TGTGCCAGCAGCTTAAACAGGGATAGGGAGACCCAGTACTTC. Using reference TRBV7-6 and TRBJ2-5 for the parts outside the CDR3, the full variable domain is GAGVSQSPRYKVTKRGQDVALRCDPISGHVSLYWYRQALGQGPEFLTYFNYEAQQDKSGLPNDRFSAERPEGSISTLTIQRTEQRDSAMYRCASSLNRDRETQYFGPGTRLLVL.

V usage is TRBV11-3 and J usage is TRBJ2-1; perhaps TRBD2 as D (5 bases). Trimming cost V 1 base and J 3 bases, with 22 bases left between them. The germline CDR1 and CDR2 sequences are SGHNT and YENEEA. There are 19 residues in the CDR3. The CDR3 nucleotides are TGTGCCAGCAGCTTAGGTCGGACTCGGGCCCCTGAAGGCTACAATGAGCAGTTCTTC. Translated: CASSLGRTRAPEGYNEQFF.

CDR3 loop: CASSLEAGAIYEQYF. The CDR3, as DNA: TGCGCCAGCAGCTTGGAAGCGGGAGCGATTTACGAGCAGTACTTC. The V gene is TRBV5-1, the J gene TRBJ2-7; 8 nucleotides match TRBD2. Germline V gene data show CDR1 as SGHRS and CDR2 as YFSETQ. The CDR3 consists of 15 residues. Trimming removed 0 bases from V and 4 bases from J; junction bases left unmatched: 6.

The chain recombines TRBV7-9 with TRBJ2-7; D possibly corresponds to TRBD1 (5 bases). The germline V gene has CDR1 SEHNR and CDR2 FQNEAQ (reference sequence). V shed 3 bases and J shed 2 bases, with 11 bases lying between them. The CDR3 covers 14 residues. Here the CDR3 reads CASSFTGGPYEQYF. CDR3 nucleotide sequence: TGTGCCAGCAGCTTTACAGGTGGTCCCTACGAGCAGTACTTC.

J is TRBJ1-5 and V is TRBV28, with D possibly matching TRBD1 (5 bases). V gave up 2 bases and J gave up 5 bases, with 22 bases separating them. Germline CDR1 reads MDHEN; CDR2 reads SYDVKM. This CDR3 is built from 18 residues. DNA of the CDR3: TGTGCCAGCAGTTTAGAGGACAACGGGGAGGATACTGATCAGCCCCAGCATTTT. Protein sequence: CASSLEDNGEDTDQPQHF. The whole variable domain, remainder taken from reference TRBV28 and TRBJ1-5, is DVKVTQSSRYLVKRTGEKVFLECVQDMDHENMFWYRQDPGLGLRLIYFSYDVKMKEKGDIPEGYSVSREKKERFSLILESASTNQTSMYLCASSLEDNGEDTDQPQHFGDGTRLSIL.

This clone was seen a single time. The CDR3 sequence is CASRVAGQLYNEQFF. DNA of the CDR3: TGTGCCAGCAGGGTAGCGGGACAACTCTACAATGAGCAGTTCTTC. The chain combines TRBV4-2 with TRBJ2-1; 8 bases agree with TRBD2. The germline V gene encodes CDR1 LGHNA and CDR2 YNFKEQ. The V gene end was trimmed by 6 bases and the J gene end by 3 bases; junction bases not matched to a gene: 7. The CDR3 sequence is 15 residues long.

This clone was recorded a few times. J is TRBJ1-5 and V is TRBV28, with TRBD1 identical over 10 bases. Germline values: CDR1 MDHEN, CDR2 SYDVKM. The CDR3 is 15 residues long. With 5 bases clipped from V and 4 bases from J, the junction kept 5 bases outside the gene matches. The CDR3 DNA sequence: TGTGCCAGCAGTCCAGGGACAGGGGTAAATCAGCCCCAGCATTTT. Its protein is CASSPGTGVNQPQHF.

As concerns this clone: Other nucleotide sequences from this sample produce the same CDR3. The rearrangement links TRBV5-1 to TRBJ2-5; no clear D gene. The CDR3 consists of 12 residues. The V and J ends lost 4 bases and 0 bases respectively, with 4 bases between them. CDR1 and CDR2 from the germline V gene are SGHRS and YFSETQ. Here the CDR3 DNA reads TGCGCCAGCAGCCTGGACCAAGAGACCCAGTACTTC. Residues: CASSLDQETQYF.

The chain is built from TRBV30 and TRBJ1-5, with no clear D. The germline V and J ends were trimmed by 1 base and 3 bases, with 13 bases remaining between them. This CDR3 contains 15 residues. From germline, CDR1 is GTSNPN and CDR2 SVGIG (reference sequence). The CDR3 loop is CAWSAGRANNQPQHF. CDR3 in DNA: TGTGCCTGGAGTGCCGGACGGGCCAACAATCAGCCCCAGCATTTT.

The rearrangement uses TRBV5-1 and TRBJ1-3; 7 bases fit TRBD1. With V trimmed by 4 bases and J by 0 bases, 7 bases remained unmatched. This CDR3 contains 16 residues. Germline values: CDR1 SGHRS, CDR2 YFSETQ. For the CDR3, the DNA is TGCGCCAGCAGCACCGGGGACAGCCACTCTGGAAACACCATATATTTT. Amino acids: CASSTGDSHSGNTIYF.

The rearrangement joins TRBV9 to TRBJ2-1, with 11 bases identical to TRBD2. The CDR3 covers 15 residues. V lost 3 bases, J lost 5 bases, and 4 bases stayed unmatched. Germline CDR1 and CDR2: SGDLS and YYNGEE. The CDR3: CASSAGLAVHNEQFF. Written as DNA, the CDR3 is TGTGCCAGCAGCGCGGGACTAGCGGTCCACAATGAGCAGTTCTTC.

The rearrangement joins TRBV11-2 to TRBJ2-1; no firm D call. Trimming took 5 bases from V and 6 from J, leaving 8 bases between them. CDR3 size: 12 residues. Germline-derived CDR1 and CDR2 are SGHAT and FQNNGV. CDR3 coding DNA: TGTGCCAGCAGCCTGGATGTCAATGAGCAGTTCTTC. Protein sequence: CASSLDVNEQFF.

The gene calls are TRBV7-2 and TRBJ1-5; 8 nucleotides align to TRBD1. The CDR3 extends over 15 amino acids. The ends lost 5 bases at V and 7 bases at J; junction bases unmatched: 10. The V gene's germline CDR1 is SGHTA and CDR2 FQGNSA. The CDR3 DNA is TGTGCCAGCAGCCCGGGACAGGAAGGCTACCAGCCCCAGCATTTT. This codes for CASSPGQEGYQPQHF.

The chain is built from TRBV2 and TRBJ2-1; 9 bases align to TRBD2. The V and J ends lost 6 bases and 9 bases, in that order; junction bases with no gene match: 6. Germline values: CDR1 SNHLY, CDR2 FYNNEI. CDR3 length: 13 residues. In nucleotides, the CDR3 is TGTGCCAGCAGCGGGACTAGCAGAGGTGAGCAGTTCTTC. It codes for CASSGTSRGEQFF.

With respect to this clone: Different DNA sequences within this sample yield the same CDR3. In nucleotides, the CDR3 is TGTGCCAGCAGTTTGACAGGGGTTAATTCACCCCTCCACTTT. It codes for CASSLTGVNSPLHF. The V and J genes are TRBV28 and TRBJ1-6; 8 bases are a match to TRBD1. Germline trimming cut 3 bases from V and 6 bases from J; bases unmatched to any gene: 1. The germline V gene encodes CDR1 MDHEN and CDR2 SYDVKM. This CDR3 comprises 14 residues.